This TCR beta chain was observed in a study of blood T cell repertoires in COVID-19. Libraries were prepared by immunoSEQ multiplex PCR; TCRdb keeps only in-frame clonotypes and omits some of them. In the table there are roughly 180,000 clones, 70% to 90% of which are singletons. The CDR3 contains 14 residues. Germline V CDR1 and CDR2: MNHEY, SVGEGT. V was clipped by 5 bases and J by 3 bases, with 11 bases between them. The J gene is TRBJ2-1, the V gene TRBV6-2 or TRBV6-3; D is ambiguous. The origin of this receptor is a woman aged 45-65 years with COVID-19, enrolled during active disease. Sequencing was carried out using peripheral blood. CDR3 sequence: CASSQETGYNEQFF. CDR3 DNA: TGTGCCAGCAGTCAAGAGACTGGCTACAATGAGCAGTTCTTC.